The 9 T cell receptor beta chains listed next were all sequenced from one sample in a study of radiation and T cells in renal cell carcinoma. Produced via immunoSEQ multiplex PCR; TCRdb's table is partial and in-frame only. The sample lists fewer than 85,000 clones, roughly nine tenths occurring once. The time point is: blood 4 weeks post-SBRT, at nephrectomy. The treatment denotes: 15 Gy SBRT to primary tumor, nephrectomy 4 weeks later. The input for sequencing was blood, taken from a patient whose treatment included radiotherapy and nephrectomy. The source of these receptors is a woman aged 70 to 79 with renal cell carcinoma.

This chain connects TRBV2 to TRBJ2-2; D ambiguous. The length of the CDR3 is 15 residues. In germline, CDR1 is SNHLY, CDR2 FYNNEI. V was cut by 4 bases and J by 1 base, with 10 bases left in between. CDR3 residues: CASSVIGMNTGELFF. For the CDR3, the DNA is TGTGCCAGCAGTGTAATAGGGATGAACACCGGGGAGCTGTTTTTT.

The chain couples TRBV19 to TRBJ1-1; perhaps TRBD1 as D (5 bases). The V end lost 2 bases, the J end lost 1 base, and 14 bases lay between the germline ends. CDR3 length: 16 residues. Germline V gene sequence: CDR1 LNHDA, CDR2 SQIVND (reference sequence). The CDR3 coding sequence is TGTGCCAGTAGTATAAGGTTGGGGGGGGAGAACACTGAAGCTTTCTTT. It yields the protein CASSIRLGGENTEAFF.

This chain links TRBV4-1 with TRBJ2-5, with D maybe TRBD2 (6 bases). V was pared by 4 bases and J by 5 bases, with 14 bases between. The CDR3 runs to 14 residues. Germline values: CDR1 MGHRA, CDR2 YSYEKL. This CDR3 is CASSRFSGSETQYF. The CDR3 region has the DNA TGCGCCAGCAGCCGATTTAGCGGCTCCGAGACCCAGTACTTC.

This clone was detected only a few times. V gene TRBV5-4 combines with J gene TRBJ2-2; possibly TRBD2 for D (5 bases). The CDR3 is made up of 13 amino acids. Trimming pared 1 base from V and 6 bases from J, leaving 7 bases between. Germline V gene sequence: CDR1 SGHNT, CDR2 YYREEE (reference sequence). CDR3 coding DNA: TGTGCCAGCAGCTTGCGGGAATCCGGGGAGCTGTTTTTT. This encodes CASSLRESGELFF.

The chain joins TRBV6-1 to TRBJ2-2; no definite D call. The V end was cut by 6 bases, the J end by 0 bases, with 8 bases between. The CDR3 sequence is 14 residues long. CDR1 is MNHNS and CDR2 is SASEGT in the germline V gene. The CDR3 loop is CASRLLANTGELFF. CDR3 coding DNA: TGTGCCAGCAGACTTCTCGCGAACACCGGGGAGCTGTTTTTT.

The J gene is TRBJ1-4, the V gene TRBV2, with D possibly being TRBD1 (5 bases). Between the trimmed V and J ends, which lost 8 bases and 5 bases, there was a span of 15 bases. There are 14 residues in the CDR3. The germline V gene has CDR1 SNHLY and CDR2 FYNNEI. In DNA form, the CDR3 reads TGTGCCAGCCGATGGGGGGGAGCGAATGAAAAACTGTTTTTT. Translation gives CASRWGGANEKLFF.

The chain has TRBV5-1 and TRBJ2-3; 10 bases match TRBD2. This CDR3 is 15 amino acids long. CDR1 SGHRS and CDR2 YFSETQ come from the germline V gene. The trim removed 4 bases at V and 2 bases at J, leaving 4 bases unmatched. CDR3 protein: CASSLGLAATDTQYF. As DNA, the CDR3 is TGCGCCAGCAGCCTAGGACTAGCGGCCACAGATACGCAGTATTTT.

V is TRBV7-2 and J is TRBJ1-1; D is undetermined. The V and J ends lost 2 bases and 3 bases respectively, with 16 bases between them. The CDR3 runs 16 residues. The germline V gene has CDR1 SGHTA and CDR2 FQGNSA. CDR3 DNA sequence: TGTGCCAGCAGCTTATATTTACGGCGGGAGGACACTGAAGCTTTCTTT. Protein sequence: CASSLYLRREDTEAFF.

This chain uses TRBV7-9 with TRBJ2-5; tentatively, D is TRBD1 or TRBD2 (6 bases each). Germline loops: CDR1 SEHNR, CDR2 FQNEAQ (reference sequence). The CDR3 loop spans 14 amino acids. V lost 4 bases and J lost 5, with 14 bases in between. The CDR3 sequence: CASSYSGAQETQYF. CDR3 DNA sequence: TGTGCCAGCAGCTACTCGGGGGCGCAGGAGACCCAGTACTTC.